Following are 6 T cell receptor beta chains from one sample sequenced in a study of blood T cell repertoires in COVID-19. Sequencing used immunoSEQ multiplex PCR; TCRdb keeps in-frame clones, though not all of them. The repertoire consists of roughly 120,000 clones, with around 83% occurring once and the leading ten covering approximately 3%. The source material was peripheral blood. The receptors shown here come from a woman older than 75 with COVID-19, enrolled during active disease.

The chain employs TRBV9 and TRBJ2-7; D might be TRBD2 (6 bases). Germline V gene data show CDR1 as SGDLS and CDR2 as YYNGEE. V was trimmed by 0 bases and J by 4 bases, leaving 11 bases between them. The CDR3 runs to 14 residues. The CDR3 DNA follows: TGTGCCAGCAGCGTAGACGGGGGAATGTACGAGCAGTACTTC. Protein sequence: CASSVDGGMYEQYF.

CDR3: CASSSQGAGNEKLFF. CDR3 coding DNA: TGTGCCAGCAGTTCTCAGGGGGCTGGTAATGAAAAACTGTTTTTT. The chain combines TRBV6-6 with TRBJ1-4; the match to TRBD1 covers 8 bases. The CDR3 contains 15 residues. J lost 4 bases, V lost 4 bases, and 5 bases had no gene match. The germline V gene encodes CDR1 MNHNY and CDR2 SVGAGI (reference sequence).

The chain recombines TRBV19 with TRBJ2-6; 7 bases map to TRBD1. In germline, CDR1 is LNHDA, CDR2 SQIVND (reference sequence). Unmatched junction bases numbered 4, after V lost 1 base and J lost 4 bases. This CDR3 has 16 residues. CDR3 in amino acids: CASSIVQGTGANVLTF. CDR3 nucleotide sequence: TGTGCCAGTAGTATAGTACAGGGGACCGGGGCCAACGTCCTGACTTTC.

The chain links TRBV3-1 (or the pseudogene TRBV3-2) to TRBJ2-7, with D hard to call. The CDR3 totals 12 residues. The germline V gene encodes CDR1 LGHDT and CDR2 YNNKEL (reference sequence). The V gene lost 5 bases and the J gene lost 4 bases, with 9 bases spanning the gap. The CDR3 coding sequence is TGTGCCAGCAGCGAGAATCTTTACGAGCAGTACTTC. Translating gives CASSENLYEQYF.

The rearrangement joins TRBV6-5 to TRBJ2-3, with 8 positions matching TRBD1. In germline, CDR1 is MNHEY, CDR2 SVGAGI. CDR3 length: 16 amino acids. Losses at the gene ends were 2 bases for V and 1 base for J; bases not matched to a gene: 5. The CDR3 nucleotides read TGTGCCAGCAGTTACCGACAGGGGATCGGCACAGATACGCAGTATTTT. It encodes CASSYRQGIGTDTQYF.

J is TRBJ2-5 and V is TRBV7-2; D gene ambiguous. Trimming removed 5 bases at V and 2 bases at J, with 9 bases between. The CDR3 consists of 13 residues. Germline-derived CDR1 and CDR2 are SGHTA and FQGNSA. The CDR3 DNA sequence: TGTGCCAGCAGCCGCGTCCAACAAGAGACCCAGTACTTC. The encoded protein is CASSRVQQETQYF.